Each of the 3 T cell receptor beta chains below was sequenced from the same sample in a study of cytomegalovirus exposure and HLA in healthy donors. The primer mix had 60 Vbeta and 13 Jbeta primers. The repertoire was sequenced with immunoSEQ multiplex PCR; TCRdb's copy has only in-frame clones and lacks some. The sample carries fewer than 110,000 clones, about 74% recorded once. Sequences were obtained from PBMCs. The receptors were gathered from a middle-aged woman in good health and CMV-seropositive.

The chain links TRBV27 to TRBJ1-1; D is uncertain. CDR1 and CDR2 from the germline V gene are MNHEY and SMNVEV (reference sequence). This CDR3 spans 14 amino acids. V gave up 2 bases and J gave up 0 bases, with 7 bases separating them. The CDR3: CASSLTLMNTEAFF. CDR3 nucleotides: TGTGCCAGCAGTTTAACCCTAATGAACACTGAAGCTTTCTTT.

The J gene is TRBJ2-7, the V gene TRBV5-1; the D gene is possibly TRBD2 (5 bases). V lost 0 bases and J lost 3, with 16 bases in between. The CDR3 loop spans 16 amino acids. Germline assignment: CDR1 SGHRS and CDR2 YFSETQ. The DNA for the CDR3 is TGCGCCAGCAGCTTGGGGCCCGGGGAGAATCACTACGAGCAGTACTTC. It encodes CASSLGPGENHYEQYF.

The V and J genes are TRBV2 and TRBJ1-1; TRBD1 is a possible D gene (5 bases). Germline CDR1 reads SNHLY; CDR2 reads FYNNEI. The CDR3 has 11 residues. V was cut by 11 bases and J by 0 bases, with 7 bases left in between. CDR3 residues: CASRVNTEAFF. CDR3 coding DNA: TGTGCCTCCAGGGTGAACACTGAAGCTTTCTTT.